This TCR beta chain was sequenced during a study of cytomegalovirus exposure and HLA in healthy donors. This clone has a single count. 60 Vbeta and 13 Jbeta primers were used in PCR. Assay: immunoSEQ multiplex PCR; the TCRdb copy retains only in-frame clones and omits some. The table records 150,000 or so clones, about three quarters of them present only once. The TCR sequence derives from a man aged 35-49 years in good health and CMV-seropositive. The sample was PBMCs.

The CDR3 loop is CASSYSMTSSNEKLFF. The DNA for the CDR3 is TGTGCCAGCAGTTACTCGATGACAAGTTCTAATGAAAAACTGTTTTTT. This sequence joins TRBV6-5 and TRBJ1-4, with D unresolved. Trimming removed 0 bases from V and 3 bases from J, with 11 bases in between. Germline V gives CDR1 MNHEY, CDR2 SVGAGI. This CDR3 has 16 amino acids.